The 3 T cell receptor beta chains below were found in one sample sequenced in a study of CD8 T cells in Susac syndrome. Random hexamers served to reverse transcribe roughly 0.45 to 1 ug RNA. TCRdb re-derived calls from the immunoSEQ multiplex PCR reads in MiXCR, one entry per CDR3 protein. This table has 250,000 to 350,000 distinct CDR3 sequences, roughly 81% appearing once. The specimen was CD8+ T cells from PBMCs. The receptors stem from a human donor with multiple sclerosis.

The rearrangement uses TRBV28 and TRBJ2-7; D not certain. The CDR3 runs 15 residues. CDR1 and CDR2 from the germline V gene are MDHEN and SYDVKM. With 2 bases removed from V and 0 bases from J, the gap between germline ends came to 11 bases. CDR3 residues: CASSLAFVSSYEQYF. CDR3 nucleotides: TGTGCCAGCAGTTTAGCATTCGTCTCCTCCTACGAGCAGTACTTC.

This clonotype was picked up one time. The chain carries TRBV28 and TRBJ2-4, with D perhaps assigned TRBD1 or TRBD2 (7 bases each). V lost 3 bases, J lost 8 bases, and 14 bases lay in between. Germline V CDR1 and CDR2: MDHEN, SYDVKM. This CDR3 comprises 14 residues. CDR3 region: CASSFLGGTDIQYF. CDR3 DNA sequence: TGTGCCAGCAGTTTCCTGGGGGGGACAGACATTCAGTACTTC. Full variable domain (missing parts from reference TRBV28 and TRBJ2-4): DVKVTQSSRYLVKRTGEKVFLECVQDMDHENMFWYRQDPGLGLRLIYFSYDVKMKEKGDIPEGYSVSREKKERFSLILESASTNQTSMYLCASSFLGGTDIQYFGAGTRLSVL.

The rearrangement uses TRBV7-8 and TRBJ2-3; D unclear. This CDR3 spans 16 amino acids. V lost 2 bases, J lost 0 bases, and 12 bases lay in between. CDR1 is SGHVS and CDR2 is FQNEAQ in the germline V gene. The CDR3 DNA reads as TGTGCCAGCAGCTTATCCGCAGCGAGGAGCACAGATACGCAGTATTTT. This translates into CASSLSAARSTDTQYF.